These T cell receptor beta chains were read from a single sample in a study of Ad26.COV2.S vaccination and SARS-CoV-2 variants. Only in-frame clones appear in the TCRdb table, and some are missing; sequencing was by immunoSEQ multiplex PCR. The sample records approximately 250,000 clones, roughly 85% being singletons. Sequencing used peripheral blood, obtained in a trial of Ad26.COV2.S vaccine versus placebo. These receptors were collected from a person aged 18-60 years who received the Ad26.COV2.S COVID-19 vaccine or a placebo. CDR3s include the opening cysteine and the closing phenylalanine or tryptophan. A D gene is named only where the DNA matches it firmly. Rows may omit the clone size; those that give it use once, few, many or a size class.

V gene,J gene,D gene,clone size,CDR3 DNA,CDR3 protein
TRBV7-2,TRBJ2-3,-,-,TGTGCCAGCAGCTACCAGCTCGGCACAGATACGCAGTATTTT,CASSYQLGTDTQYF
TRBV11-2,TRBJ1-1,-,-,TGTGCCAGCAGCTCCGAGGGACGGCTGAACACTGAAGCTTTCTTT,CASSSEGRLNTEAFF
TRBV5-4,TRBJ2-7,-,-,TGTGCCAGCAGCTTGGATCGGACGGTGGAATACGAGCAGTACTTC,CASSLDRTVEYEQYF
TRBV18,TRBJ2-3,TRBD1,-,TGTGCCAGCTCAACGACAGGGGTAGATACGCAGTATTTT,CASSTTGVDTQYF
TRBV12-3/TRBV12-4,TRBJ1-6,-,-,TGTGCCAGCAGTTTCCGACTAAATTCACCCCTCCACTTT,CASSFRLNSPLHF
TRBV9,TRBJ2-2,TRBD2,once,TGTGCCAGCAGCGTAGGAGGTAGCGGGGGGAACACCGGGGAGCTGTTTTTT,CASSVGGSGGNTGELFF
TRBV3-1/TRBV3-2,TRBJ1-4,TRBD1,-,TGTGCCAGCAGACAGGGGGGGAATGAAAAACTGTTTTTT,CASRQGGNEKLFF
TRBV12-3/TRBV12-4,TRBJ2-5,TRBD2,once,TGTGCCAGCGCGGGAGGGCCTGGGACCCAGTACTTC,CASAGGPGTQYF
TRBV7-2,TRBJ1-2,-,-,TGTGCCAGCAGCTTAGTCTCGGCACAGAACTATGGCTACACCTTC,CASSLVSAQNYGYTF
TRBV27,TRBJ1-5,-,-,TGTGCCAGCAGTTTAATGAACTACAGATTTAGCAATCAGCCCCAGCATTTT,CASSLMNYRFSNQPQHF
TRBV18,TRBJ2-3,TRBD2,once,TGTGCCAGCTCCCCCATAGCGGGCTCGAGCACAGATACGCAGTATTTT,CASSPIAGSSTDTQYF
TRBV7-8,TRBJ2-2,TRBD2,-,TGTGCCAGCAGCTTGACTAGCGGGAGTCCCGGGGAGCTGTTTTTT,CASSLTSGSPGELFF
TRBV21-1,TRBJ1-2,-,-,TGTGCCAGCAGCATACCATTCGACAGGTATGGCTACACCTTC,CASSIPFDRYGYTF
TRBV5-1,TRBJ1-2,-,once,TGCGCCAGCAGCTTGGGAGGGGGATCTATGGAGGGCTACACCTTC,CASSLGGGSMEGYTF
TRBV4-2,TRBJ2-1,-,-,TGTGCCAGCAGCCTTGAAGGGGCTTCCTACAATGAGCAGTTCTTC,CASSLEGASYNEQFF
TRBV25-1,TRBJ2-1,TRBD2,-,TGTGCCAGCAGTGAACGAGCGGGAGGAGACAATGAGCAGTTCTTC,CASSERAGGDNEQFF
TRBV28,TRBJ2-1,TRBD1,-,TGTGCCAGCAGCACGGGACAGGGGAGGGGTGAGCAGTTCTTC,CASSTGQGRGEQFF
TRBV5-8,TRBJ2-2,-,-,TGTGCCAGCAGTCGGGGCCGGGGGTGGACCGGGGAGCTGTTTTTT,CASSRGRGWTGELFF
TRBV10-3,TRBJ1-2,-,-,TGTGCCATCAGTGAATCCACAGGGTTCTCTGGCTACACTTTC,CAISESTGFSGYTF
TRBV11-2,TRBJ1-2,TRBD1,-,TGTGCCAGCAGTACCGGGACAGGGGGCCTTTTTTCCTATGGCTACACCTTC,CASSTGTGGLFSYGYTF
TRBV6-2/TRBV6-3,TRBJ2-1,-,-,TGTGCCAGCAGTTACCCTAGTAATAAGGCGCGATCCACCTACAATGAGCAGTTCTTC,CASSYPSNKARSTYNEQFF
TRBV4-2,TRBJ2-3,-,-,TGTGCCAGCAGCCAGGGGTGGACGGACTTTACTAGCACAGATACGCAGTATTTT,CASSQGWTDFTSTDTQYF
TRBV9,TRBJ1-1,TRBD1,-,TGTGCCAGCAGCGTAGCCAGGGACAGGGTGAACACTGAAGCTTTCTTT,CASSVARDRVNTEAFF
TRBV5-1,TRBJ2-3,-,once,TGCGCCAGCAGCACAGATCGTCGAGATACGCAGTATTTT,CASSTDRRDTQYF
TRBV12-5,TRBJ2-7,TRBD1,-,TGTGCTAGTGGTTTGGTGCTGGATGGGACAGGGGATCTCTACGAGCAGTACTTC,CASGLVLDGTGDLYEQYF
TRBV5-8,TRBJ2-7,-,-,TGTGCCAGCAGCTTGACCCAGTACGAGCAGTACTTC,CASSLTQYEQYF
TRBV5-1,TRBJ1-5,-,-,TGCGCCAGCAGCAGACGACCGAGCAATCAGCCCCAGCATTTT,CASSRRPSNQPQHF
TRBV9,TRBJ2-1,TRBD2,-,TGTGCCAGCAGCCCTAGACTAGCGGGAGGGTACAATGAGCAGTTCTTC,CASSPRLAGGYNEQFF
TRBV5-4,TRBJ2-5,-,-,TGTGCCAGCAGCTTGGAACCCGGGGACGAGACCCAGTACTTC,CASSLEPGDETQYF
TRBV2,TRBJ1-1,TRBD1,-,TGTGCCAGCACCCGCCGGCCAGGGGGAATGAACACTGAAGCTTTCTTT,CASTRRPGGMNTEAFF
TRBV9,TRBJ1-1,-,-,TGTGCCAGCAGCGTTCTTACCGGGATGAACACTGAAGCTTTCTTT,CASSVLTGMNTEAFF
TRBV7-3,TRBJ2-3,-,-,TGTGCCACCGCTCAGTGGGGACAAAGCACAGATACGCAGTATTTT,CATAQWGQSTDTQYF
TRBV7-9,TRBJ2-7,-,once,TGTGCCAGCAGCTTAGCGGGGGGCTACGAGCAGTACTTC,CASSLAGGYEQYF
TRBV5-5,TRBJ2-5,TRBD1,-,TGTGCCAGCAGAAAAACGGGACAGGAAGAGACCCAGTACTTC,CASRKTGQEETQYF
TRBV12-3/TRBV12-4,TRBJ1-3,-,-,TGTGCCAGCAGGGCAGTTGGAAACACCATATATTTT,CASRAVGNTIYF
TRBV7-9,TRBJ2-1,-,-,TGTGCCAGCAGCCCTACCGGGTTCCTAAACAATGAGCAGTTCTTC,CASSPTGFLNNEQFF
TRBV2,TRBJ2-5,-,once,TGTGCCAGCAGGCCCCGCGGGGCTAAAGAGACCCAGTACTTC,CASRPRGAKETQYF
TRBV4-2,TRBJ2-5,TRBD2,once,TGTGCCAGCAGCCAAGCAGTGGGACTAGCGGAAGAGACCCAGTACTTC,CASSQAVGLAEETQYF
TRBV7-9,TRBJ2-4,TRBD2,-,TGTGCCAGCACTTTAGCGGGACCAGCCAAAAACATTCAGTACTTC,CASTLAGPAKNIQYF